These 14 T cell receptor beta chains came from one sample sequenced in a study of patients and donors after allogeneic stem cell transplantation. TCRdb reprocessed the RT-PCR reads via MiXCR and lists one record per CDR3 protein. Found here are 190,000 or so distinct CDR3 sequences, about 37% of them singletons; the top ten hold 11%. Sequenced: blood, either unsorted or a sorted T cell fraction (not recorded which). These receptors came from a human donor who was either an allogeneic HSCT recipient or a stem cell or donor lymphocyte infusion donor (not recorded which). It is not recorded whose cells these are; they may come from a transplant donor.

V and J are TRBV28 and TRBJ2-5; tentative D call: TRBD1 (6 bases). Germline CDR1 reads MDHEN; CDR2 reads SYDVKM. The CDR3 is 14 residues long. The ends were cut back, 9 bases at V and 0 bases at J, with 14 bases in the middle. The DNA of the CDR3 is TGTGCCAGTTCTCCGACAGGAGACCAAGAGACCCAGTACTTC. Its protein product is CASSPTGDQETQYF.

This clonotype came up a few times. The chain has TRBV20-1 and TRBJ1-5, with a tentative D call TRBD1 (5 bases). V was clipped by 1 base and J by 6 bases, with 10 bases between them. Germline V lookup: CDR1 DFQATT, CDR2 SNEGSKA (reference sequence). The CDR3 sequence is 13 residues long. The CDR3 coding sequence is TGCAGTGCTAGAGGCAGGGTGGGTCAGCCCCAGCATTTT. Protein product: CSARGRVGQPQHF.

The sample holds a few counts of this clonotype. The chain uses TRBV20-1 and TRBJ1-4; no reliable D call. CDR1 and CDR2 (germline): DFQATT, SNEGSKA (reference sequence). Trimming removed 6 bases at V and 0 bases at J, with 5 bases between. The CDR3 is made up of 12 amino acids. The CDR3 sequence is CSAGATNEKLFF. The CDR3 DNA follows: TGCAGTGCCGGAGCAACTAATGAAAAACTGTTTTTT.

The V gene is TRBV7-2, the J gene TRBJ1-2; D may be TRBD1 (5 bases). Germline V gene sequence: CDR1 SGHTA, CDR2 FQGNSA. V was clipped by 5 bases and J by 1 base, with 23 bases between them. The CDR3 runs to 18 residues. This chain's CDR3 is CASSPWAPRGTFNYGYTF. The CDR3 region has the DNA TGTGCCAGCAGCCCCTGGGCGCCGCGGGGGACCTTTAACTATGGCTACACCTTC. Together with reference TRBV7-2 and TRBJ1-2, the CDR3 gives the full variable domain: GAGVSQSPSNKVTEKGKDVELRCDPISGHTALYWYRQSLGQGLEFLIYFQGNSAPDKSGLPSDRFSAERTGGSVSTLTIQRTQQEDSAVYLCASSPWAPRGTFNYGYTFGSGTRLTVV.

This clonotype was detected only a few times. The V and J genes are TRBV10-3 and TRBJ2-5; weak D call: TRBD2 (5 bases). Germline CDR1 is ENHRY and CDR2 is SYGVKD. The CDR3 sequence is 14 residues long. Trimming cost V 4 bases and J 5 bases, with 14 bases left between them. The CDR3 here is CAISANGVGETQYF. The CDR3, as DNA: TGTGCCATCAGTGCTAACGGGGTGGGGGAGACCCAGTACTTC.

In this sample, this clonotype turned up a few times. The chain couples TRBV20-1 to TRBJ1-3; D unresolved. Trimming took off 0 bases at V and 4 bases at J, with 16 bases between the two ends. Germline V gives CDR1 DFQATT, CDR2 SNEGSKA (reference sequence). The CDR3 runs to 16 residues. CDR3 sequence (DNA): TGCAGTGCTAGAGATATCCGGGCCGAAGGAGGAAACACCATATATTTT. Its translation: CSARDIRAEGGNTIYF.

This sequence joins TRBV5-1 and TRBJ2-7, with 8 nucleotides matching TRBD1. There are 18 residues in the CDR3. Germline lookup yields CDR1 SGHRS and CDR2 YFSETQ. V lost 0 bases, J lost 2 bases, and 13 bases stayed unmatched. As DNA, the CDR3 is TGCGCCAGCAGCTTGGGGTACAACCGGGACAGGCTAACCTACGAGCAGTACTTC. This codes for CASSLGYNRDRLTYEQYF.

V is TRBV15 and J is TRBJ2-5; TRBD1 agrees at 10 bases. Germline-derived CDR1 and CDR2 are LNHNV and YYDKDF (reference sequence). With 0 bases clipped from V and 6 bases from J, the junction kept 10 bases outside the gene matches. The CDR3 extends over 17 amino acids. The DNA for the CDR3 is TGTGCCACCAGCAGAGAACACCGGGACAGGGGTGTACAGACCCAGTACTTC. It yields the protein CATSREHRDRGVQTQYF.

The chain carries TRBV30 and TRBJ2-1; 9 bases agree with TRBD2. V lost 2 bases, J lost 4 bases, and 6 bases stayed unmatched. CDR1 and CDR2 (germline): GTSNPN, SVGIG (reference sequence). CDR3 length equals 15 residues. CDR3 nucleotide sequence: TGTGCCTGGAGTTATAGCGGGGGCCCTTACAATGAGCAGTTCTTC. This codes for CAWSYSGGPYNEQFF.

J is TRBJ2-3 and V is TRBV28; 7 nucleotides match TRBD1. The ends lost 3 bases at V and 4 bases at J; junction bases unmatched: 1. Germline CDR1 and CDR2: MDHEN and SYDVKM. The CDR3 loop spans 13 amino acids. CDR3 amino acids: CASSFTGADTQYF. The CDR3 nucleotides are TGTGCCAGCAGTTTCACAGGGGCAGATACGCAGTATTTT.

In its sample, this clonotype was seen a few times. This chain links TRBV28 with TRBJ2-5; D is uncertain. V dropped 0 bases and J dropped 2 bases, with 7 bases sitting between them. The germline gives CDR1 MDHEN, CDR2 SYDVKM. The CDR3 runs to 14 residues. In DNA, the CDR3 is TGTGCCAGCAGTTTATGGGGCCAACAAGAGACCCAGTACTTC. Translating it yields CASSLWGQQETQYF. Using reference TRBV28 and TRBJ2-5 for the parts outside the CDR3, the full variable domain is DVKVTQSSRYLVKRTGEKVFLECVQDMDHENMFWYRQDPGLGLRLIYFSYDVKMKEKGDIPEGYSVSREKKERFSLILESASTNQTSMYLCASSLWGQQETQYFGPGTRLLVL.

The sample holds a few counts of this clonotype. The chain employs TRBV27 and TRBJ2-1; the D is unclear. Trimming cost V 6 bases and J 9 bases, with 15 bases left between them. The CDR3 loop spans 13 amino acids. Germline V gene data show CDR1 as MNHEY and CDR2 as SMNVEV (reference sequence). Written as DNA, the CDR3 is TGTGCCAGCAGCCCCCGGGCCCTATTTGAGCAGTTCTTC. This translates into CASSPRALFEQFF.

The chain is built from TRBV20-1 and TRBJ1-2; D gene ambiguous. Germline V CDR1 and CDR2: DFQATT, SNEGSKA (reference sequence). The CDR3 is made up of 14 amino acids. The V and J ends lost 4 bases and 2 bases respectively, with 14 bases between them. CDR3 amino acids: CSATPHGLNYGYTF. In DNA, the CDR3 is TGCAGTGCTACCCCTCACGGGTTAAACTATGGCTACACCTTC.

The chain couples TRBV5-1 to TRBJ1-1, with D perhaps TRBD1 (5 bases). Trimming stripped 0 bases from V and 1 base from J, with 13 bases between. CDR1 is SGHRS, CDR2 YFSETQ, per germline. This CDR3 contains 16 residues. CDR3 bases: TGCGCCAGCAGCTTGGCCTCTCTGGGGACGAACACTGAAGCTTTCTTT. It translates to CASSLASLGTNTEAFF.